The source of this TCR beta chain is a study of technical replicates of blood from several donors. Concerning this clone itself: Relative to the germline gene, one junction end is altered; a read error may explain this.

This CDR3 is 13 amino acids long. Germline V gene data show CDR1 as SSHAT and CDR2 as FNYEAQ (reference sequence). The data were produced by immunoSEQ multiplex PCR, yet TCRdb's version contains in-frame clones alone and is incomplete. The sample records approximately 74,000 clones, 95% to 98% being singletons. What was sequenced was T cells isolated from PBMCs. The receptor was derived from a human donor in good health. This chain uses TRBV7-7 with TRBJ2-1, with D possibly TRBD1 on 5 matching bases. The chain's CDR3 is CASSLGVGDEQFF. In DNA form, the CDR3 reads TGTGCTAGCAGCTTAGGGGTGGGCGATGAGCAGTTCTTC.